This T cell receptor (beta chain) came from a study of blood T cell repertoires in COVID-19. Sequencing was performed with immunoSEQ multiplex PCR; in TCRdb, only in-frame clones are kept and a portion is missing. The sample yields 140,000 to 150,000 clones, roughly 90% seen once. Germline CDR1 reads SGHVS; CDR2 reads FQNEAQ. V was trimmed by 1 base and J by 5 bases, leaving 11 bases between them. This CDR3 is built from 15 residues. This clone was seen just once. The clonotype was recovered from a man between 65 and 85 years old with acute or convalescent COVID-19. V is TRBV7-8 and J is TRBJ1-4; D uncertain. Material for sequencing was peripheral blood. The chain's CDR3 is CASSLDAQENEKLFF. DNA for the CDR3: TGTGCCAGCAGCTTAGACGCCCAAGAGAATGAAAAACTGTTTTTT.